This T cell receptor (beta chain) was documented in a study of shared clonotypes between healthy human individuals. Looking at the study overall: A donor's plate count was three for CD4 naive and three for CD4 memory; CD8 naive had two and CD8 memory one. General study findings and limits: Researchers found naive subsets generally carried larger estimated richness than memory subsets.

In the case of this clone: Its antigen remains unknown.

V was shortened by 5 bases and J by 1 base, with 9 bases between the two germline ends. CDR3 length: 13 amino acids. Germline CDR1 MGHDK, CDR2 SYGVNS. Division of CD4+ cells produced a CD45RA+ naive subset and a CD45RA-negative memory subset. The method was immunoSEQ multiplex PCR; TCRdb's version includes in-frame clones alone and lacks a portion of them. The table includes hundreds of thousands of clones, about two thirds detected once. The clonotype comes from a young woman in good health. The sample comprised memory CD4+ T cells sorted from blood. Subset specified: CD45RA-negative fraction. This chain joins TRBV25-1 and TRBJ2-7; D possibly corresponds to TRBD1 (5 bases). The CDR3 nucleotides read TGTGCCAGCAGTAAAGCAGGGTCCTACGAGCAGTACTTC. It codes for CASSKAGSYEQYF.